A single sample is the source of the 25 T cell receptor beta chains below, sequenced in a study of lymphopenia after photon versus proton radiotherapy. Measured with immunoSEQ multiplex PCR; TCRdb has only the in-frame clones, and not every one. The data show 45,000 to 65,000 clones, more than 85% seen once. Sequenced material: peripheral blood, taken from a patient treated with photon-based radiotherapy. The receptor source for this set is a woman aged 40 to 50 with cholangiocarcinoma.

The CDR3 region has the DNA TGTGCCAGCAGCTTGGCCTCAATGTCACCCCTCCACTTT. It codes for CASSLASMSPLHF. The V gene is TRBV5-6, the J gene TRBJ1-6; D is unclear. Trimming shortened V by 0 bases and J by 10 bases, and 8 bases separated the two germline ends. Germline values: CDR1 SGHDT, CDR2 YYEEEE. The CDR3 runs 13 residues.

J is TRBJ1-1 and V is TRBV7-2, with D hard to call. Trimming stripped 3 bases from V and 4 bases from J, with 6 bases between. The V gene's germline CDR1 is SGHTA and CDR2 FQGNSA. There are 12 residues in the CDR3. In DNA, the CDR3 is TGTGCCAGCAGCTTGGGAAGCACTGAAGCTTTCTTT. This translates into CASSLGSTEAFF.

The rearrangement links TRBV19 to TRBJ1-6; no clear D. CDR1 and CDR2 from the germline V gene are LNHDA and SQIVND (reference sequence). V was cut by 3 bases and J by 4 bases, with 10 bases left in between. The CDR3 is 15 amino acids. CDR3 nucleotides: TGTGCCAGTAGTATTCAGTCCCAGTATAATTCACCCCTCCACTTT. As protein: CASSIQSQYNSPLHF.

A word on this clone: Other nucleotide sequences in the sample specify the same CDR3. CDR3 in amino acids: CASSPGASYEQYF. The CDR3 DNA follows: TGTGCCAGCAGCCCCGGGGCCTCCTACGAGCAGTACTTC. V usage is TRBV11-3 and J usage is TRBJ2-7; D assignment may be TRBD1 or TRBD2 (5 bases each). The CDR3 is 13 residues long. The V and J ends lost 5 bases and 0 bases respectively, with 8 bases between them. The germline V gene has CDR1 SGHNT and CDR2 YENEEA.

The chain is built from TRBV30 and TRBJ2-7; perhaps TRBD2 as D (6 bases). CDR1 and CDR2 (germline): GTSNPN, SVGIG (reference sequence). CDR3 length: 15 amino acids. Trimming left V 4 bases short and J 7 bases short, with 23 bases between. In DNA, the CDR3 is TGTGCCTGGAAGGACTCGACGGGAGTAGTGGGGGAGCAGTACTTC. Translation: CAWKDSTGVVGEQYF. Full variable domain (remainder filled in from reference TRBV30 and TRBJ2-7): SQTIHQWPATLVQPVGSPLSLECTVEGTSNPNLYWYRQAAGRGLQLLFYSVGIGQISSEVPQNLSASRPQDRQFILSSKKLLLSDSGFYLCAWKDSTGVVGEQYFGPGTRLTVT.

The chain recombines TRBV25-1 with TRBJ1-3; D gene ambiguous. The CDR3 contains 13 residues. Deletions cut 3 bases from V and 3 bases from J, with 6 bases between. CDR1 is MGHDK, CDR2 SYGVNS, per germline. Written as DNA, the CDR3 is TGTGCCAGCAGTGAGGCGGGTGGAAACACCATATATTTT. This sequence encodes CASSEAGGNTIYF.

The chain carries TRBV19 and TRBJ2-6; D is unresolved. Germline loops: CDR1 LNHDA, CDR2 SQIVND (reference sequence). The CDR3 is 15 residues long. Trimming shortened V by 5 bases and J by 0 bases, and 8 bases separated the two germline ends. CDR3 nucleotide sequence: TGTGCCAGTAGTCTATATCGCTCTGGGGCCAACGTCCTGACTTTC. As protein: CASSLYRSGANVLTF.

This chain connects TRBV10-2 to TRBJ1-5, with D uncertain. Germline V gene sequence: CDR1 WSHSY, CDR2 SAAADI. The CDR3 runs 12 residues. The V end lost 1 base, the J end lost 7 bases, and 5 bases lay between the germline ends. CDR3 nucleotide sequence: TGCGCCAGCAGTGAGTGGTTGCAGCCCCAGCATTTT. Encoded protein: CASSEWLQPQHF.

The CDR3 sequence: CASSLEGANTGELFF. For the CDR3, the DNA is TGCGCCAGCAGCTTGGAGGGGGCCAACACCGGGGAGCTGTTTTTT. The rearrangement links TRBV5-1 to TRBJ2-2; 7 bases agree with TRBD1. The V and J ends lost 0 bases and 2 bases, in that order; junction bases with no gene match: 1. Germline CDR1 and CDR2: SGHRS and YFSETQ. The CDR3 runs 15 residues.

This sequence joins TRBV7-8 and TRBJ2-7, with 8 bases that match TRBD2. Germline V lookup: CDR1 SGHVS, CDR2 FQNEAQ. Trimming took 0 bases from V and 5 from J; bases not matched to a gene: 3. This CDR3 has 14 residues. The CDR3 nucleotides read TGTGCCAGCAGCTTAGCGGGACTAGGGAACGAGCAGTACTTC. As protein: CASSLAGLGNEQYF. The variable domain in full, with the rest retrieved from reference TRBV7-8 and TRBJ2-7, is GAGVSQSPRYKVAKRGQDVALRCDPISGHVSLFWYQQALGQGPEFLTYFQNEAQLDKSGLPSDRFFAERPEGSVSTLKIQRTQQEDSAVYLCASSLAGLGNEQYFGPGTRLTVT.

A single count supports this clone. This rearrangement joins TRBV7-9 to TRBJ2-2; perhaps TRBD2 as D (6 bases). V gave up 8 bases and J gave up 7 bases, with 20 bases separating them. CDR3 size: 15 residues. CDR1 SEHNR and CDR2 FQNEAQ come from the germline V gene (reference sequence). This CDR3 reads CASPQKTAAGGELFF. The CDR3 bases are TGTGCCAGCCCCCAAAAAACGGCAGCGGGCGGGGAGCTGTTTTTT.

The CDR3 DNA is TGTGCCAGCAGCCCCCGTGCCGACACCGGGGAGCTGTTTTTT. This codes for CASSPRADTGELFF. This sequence joins TRBV9 and TRBJ2-2; D not resolved. Per germline, CDR1 SGDLS and CDR2 YYNGEE. The CDR3 consists of 14 residues. V was trimmed by 4 bases and J by 3 bases, leaving 10 bases between them.

The chain carries TRBV19 and TRBJ2-3; D is ambiguous. V dropped 10 bases and J dropped 6 bases, with 20 bases sitting between them. Germline values: CDR1 LNHDA, CDR2 SQIVND (reference sequence). The CDR3 totals 14 residues. The CDR3 protein is CATNPRLGPDTQYF. The CDR3 DNA reads as TGTGCCACTAACCCCCGCCTGGGCCCCGATACGCAGTATTTT.

This rearrangement joins TRBV11-2 to TRBJ2-7; the D is unclear. Germline V CDR1 and CDR2: SGHAT, FQNNGV. Trimming left V 5 bases short and J 3 bases short, with 11 bases between. The CDR3 loop spans 13 amino acids. CDR3 sequence (DNA): TGTGCCAGCAGCCCTCTCTCGCTCTACGAGCAGTACTTC. This translates into CASSPLSLYEQYF.

This clone has only one observation. This chain uses TRBV11-2 with TRBJ2-7; 10 nucleotides align to TRBD1. After removal of 5 bases from V and 4 bases from J, the junction contained 8 bases not matched to a gene. The V gene's germline CDR1 is SGHAT and CDR2 FQNNGV. This CDR3 has 15 residues. The CDR3 is CASSRTGTGVYEQYF. CDR3 sequence (DNA): TGTGCCAGCAGCCGAACCGGGACAGGGGTGTACGAGCAGTACTTC.

The chain uses TRBV28 and TRBJ1-6; maybe TRBD1 (6 bases). The CDR3 has 13 residues. Trimming stripped 6 bases from V and 5 bases from J, with 8 bases between. Per the germline V gene, CDR1 is MDHEN and CDR2 is SYDVKM. The CDR3 DNA is TGTGCCAGCAGCCAGGGGAATAATTCACCCCTCCACTTT. This sequence encodes CASSQGNNSPLHF.

The chain recombines TRBV27 with TRBJ1-3, with a possible D match to TRBD1 (5 bases). Germline lookup yields CDR1 MNHEY and CDR2 SMNVEV (reference sequence). CDR3 length: 17 residues. Trimming took off 5 bases at V and 5 bases at J, with 22 bases between the two ends. CDR3 in DNA: TGTGCCAGCAGTCCTCGGGGGGGGAGGGACGTAAGAAACACCATATATTTT. Translation gives CASSPRGGRDVRNTIYF.

The genes are TRBV15 and TRBJ1-6, with 10 bases aligning to TRBD1. After removal of 1 base from V and 0 bases from J, the junction contained 6 bases not matched to a gene. Germline V gene sequence: CDR1 LNHNV, CDR2 YYDKDF (reference sequence). The CDR3 has 19 amino acids. Here the CDR3 reads CATSRGGTGAGSYNSPLHF. In DNA form, the CDR3 reads TGTGCCACCAGCAGAGGCGGGACAGGGGCCGGCTCCTATAATTCACCCCTCCACTTT.

This rearrangement joins TRBV2 to TRBJ2-1, with 10 bases aligning to TRBD2. The ends lost 2 bases at V and 0 bases at J; junction bases unmatched: 10. Germline V CDR1 and CDR2: SNHLY, FYNNEI. This CDR3 region has 19 residues. CDR3 in DNA: TGTGCCAGCAGTGAACGCCTAGCGGGGGATATTAGCTCCTACAATGAGCAGTTCTTC. This gives the protein CASSERLAGDISSYNEQFF. The variable domain in full, with the rest retrieved from reference TRBV2 and TRBJ2-1, is EPEVTQTPSHQVTQMGQEVILRCVPISNHLYFYWYRQILGQKVEFLVSFYNNEISEKSEIFDDQFSVERPDGSNFTLKIRSTKLEDSAMYFCASSERLAGDISSYNEQFFGPGTRLTVL.

The rearrangement uses TRBV6-4 and TRBJ2-1; D is undetermined. The germline CDR1 and CDR2 sequences are MRHNA and SNTAGT. Trimming took 0 bases from V and 11 from J, leaving 11 bases between them. The CDR3 is 13 residues long. The CDR3 sequence is CASSDSSAVQQFF. The DNA of the CDR3 is TGTGCCAGCAGTGACTCCTCCGCAGTCCAGCAGTTCTTC.

The genes are TRBV4-2 and TRBJ1-2, with 8 bases fitting TRBD1. The CDR3 spans 15 residues. Germline CDR1 is LGHNA and CDR2 is YNFKEQ. V shed 0 bases, J shed 2 bases, and the junction held 2 bases outside the gene matches. The DNA for the CDR3 is TGTGCCAGCAGCCAAGACGGGGACAGGAACTATGGCTACACCTTC. This codes for CASSQDGDRNYGYTF.

V gene TRBV6-5 combines with J gene TRBJ2-5; D possibly corresponds to TRBD1 (6 bases). The ends were cut back, 2 bases at V and 2 bases at J, with 12 bases in the middle. The CDR3 is made up of 15 amino acids. CDR1 and CDR2 (germline): MNHEY, SVGAGI. The DNA for the CDR3 is TGTGCCAGCAGTTACCTCGGACAGAAACAAGAGACCCAGTACTTC. It specifies CASSYLGQKQETQYF.

V and J are TRBV29-1 and TRBJ2-1; D possibly matches TRBD1 or TRBD2 (5 bases each). Germline CDR1 and CDR2: SQVTM and ANQGSEA. V was shortened by 6 bases and J by 0 bases, with 15 bases between the two germline ends. The CDR3 has 15 residues. CDR3 coding DNA: TGCAGCGTCTCTGGGGACGGTAGCTCCTACAATGAGCAGTTCTTC. Translating gives CSVSGDGSSYNEQFF.

This clone was detected once. The chain uses TRBV7-2 and TRBJ1-2; D call uncertain. This CDR3 spans 13 amino acids. The ends were cut back, 0 bases at V and 8 bases at J, with 10 bases in the middle. The germline V gene has CDR1 SGHTA and CDR2 FQGNSA. The CDR3 sequence: CASSLAGVGGYTF. DNA for the CDR3: TGTGCCAGCAGCTTAGCCGGTGTTGGGGGCTACACCTTC.

This clone turned up a few times. J is TRBJ2-5 and V is TRBV5-1; D not resolved. V was shortened by 3 bases and J by 1 base, with 4 bases between the two germline ends. The CDR3 runs 12 residues. The V gene's germline CDR1 is SGHRS and CDR2 YFSETQ. CDR3 residues: CASSWPQETQYF. The CDR3 nucleotides are TGCGCCAGCAGCTGGCCCCAAGAGACCCAGTACTTC.